This T cell receptor beta chain was documented in a study of blood T cell repertoires in COVID-19. Study context: The United States, Italy and Spain supplied acute and convalescent COVID-19 samples.

Enrollment of patients from Seattle took place during active infection, with longitudinal follow-up. This clone was detected only once. Per the original data handling: Counts of nucleated cells, estimated from reference gene primer amplification, were obtained. Profiled with immunoSEQ multiplex PCR; TCRdb holds only in-frame clones, not every one. For V, J and clone size, that table is used; D and trimming come from the DNA. Here the sample spans around 28,000 clones, 70% to 90% being singletons. The CDR3 is 14 residues long. The V segment lost 4 bases and the J segment 5 bases; nucleotides outside the gene matches: 5. CDR1 and CDR2 (germline): SGHRS, YFSETQ.

The rearrangement uses TRBV5-1 and TRBJ2-3; 9 bases line up with TRBD2. The sample taken for sequencing was peripheral blood. This clonotype originated in a woman older than 75 with COVID-19, enrolled during active disease. CDR3 coding DNA: TGCGCCAGCAGCACAGGACTAGCGCGAGATACGCAGTATTTT. This encodes CASSTGLARDTQYF.